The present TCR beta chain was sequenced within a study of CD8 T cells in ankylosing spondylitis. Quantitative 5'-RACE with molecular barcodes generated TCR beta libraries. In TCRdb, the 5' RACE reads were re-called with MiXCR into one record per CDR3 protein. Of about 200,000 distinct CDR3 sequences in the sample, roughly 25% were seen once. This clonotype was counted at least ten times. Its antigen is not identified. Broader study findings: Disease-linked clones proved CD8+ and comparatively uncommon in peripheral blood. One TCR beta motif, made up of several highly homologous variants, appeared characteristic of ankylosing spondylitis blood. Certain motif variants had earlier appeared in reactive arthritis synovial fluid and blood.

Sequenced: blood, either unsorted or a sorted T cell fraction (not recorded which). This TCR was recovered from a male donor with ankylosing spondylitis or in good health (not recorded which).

In DNA, the CDR3 is TGTGCCATCAGCCTACAGGGGGCCCATGGCTACACCTTC. Its translation: CAISLQGAHGYTF. The rearrangement uses TRBV10-3 and TRBJ1-2; 9 bases map to TRBD1. Germline trimming cut 6 bases from V and 6 bases from J; bases unmatched to any gene: 5. Germline-derived CDR1 and CDR2 are ENHRY and SYGVKD. CDR3 length: 13 residues.